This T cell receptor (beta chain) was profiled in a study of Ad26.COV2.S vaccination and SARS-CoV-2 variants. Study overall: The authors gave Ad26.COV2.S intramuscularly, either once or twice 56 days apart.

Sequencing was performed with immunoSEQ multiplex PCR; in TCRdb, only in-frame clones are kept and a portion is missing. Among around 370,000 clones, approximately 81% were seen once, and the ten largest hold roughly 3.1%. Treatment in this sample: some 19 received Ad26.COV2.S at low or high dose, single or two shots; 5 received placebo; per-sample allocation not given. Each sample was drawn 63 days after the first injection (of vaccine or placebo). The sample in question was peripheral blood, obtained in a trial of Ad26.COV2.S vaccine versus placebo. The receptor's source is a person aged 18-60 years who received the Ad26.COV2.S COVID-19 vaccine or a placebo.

CDR3 in DNA: TGTGCCAGTAGTCCCGGACCGGGCGAGGGCAATCAGCCCCAGCATTTT. It specifies CASSPGPGEGNQPQHF. The V gene is TRBV19, the J gene TRBJ1-5; D gene unclear. From germline, CDR1 is LNHDA and CDR2 SQIVND (reference sequence). The CDR3 covers 16 residues. V shed 5 bases and J shed 2 bases, with 16 bases lying between them.